A single T cell receptor beta chain is shown here with its context. The V gene lost 4 bases and the J gene lost 5 bases, with 7 bases spanning the gap. Germline V CDR1 and CDR2: DFQATT, SNEGSKA (reference sequence). There are 11 residues in the CDR3. TCRdb's copy holds only in-frame clones and misses some; the assay was immunoSEQ multiplex PCR. This repertoire shows tens of thousands of clones, over 75% found once; its top ten account for approximately 3.5%. The data stem from a study of blood T cell repertoires in COVID-19. The rearrangement joins TRBV20-1 to TRBJ2-3; no clear D gene. Sample: peripheral blood. The clonotype comes from a man aged 70-80 years with acute or convalescent COVID-19. CDR3 sequence (DNA): TGCAGTGCTACTTCAGGAGATACGCAGTATTTT. Translated, it gives CSATSGDTQYF.